The present TCR beta chain was sequenced within a study of early T cells in non-severe SARS-CoV-2 infection. MiXCR, applied by TCRdb to the 5' RACE reads, yields one record per CDR3 protein. The sample has around 46,000 distinct CDR3 sequences, 5.4% seen once. The table lists this clonotype with a few counts. V was shortened by 2 bases and J by 6 bases, with 13 bases between the two germline ends. The germline V gene has CDR1 MNHNS and CDR2 SASEGT. This CDR3 has 15 amino acids. The clonotype originates from an adult who was a healthcare worker with PCR-confirmed SARS-CoV-2 infection or an uninfected control (not recorded which). The chain links TRBV6-1 to TRBJ2-2; a possible D gene is TRBD2 (6 bases). The source was whole blood, collected at baseline. The CDR3 coding sequence is TGTGCCAGCAGTGAATTCGGGAGCCAACCCGGGGAGCTGTTTTTT. Its protein is CASSEFGSQPGELFF.